What follows are 16 T cell receptor beta chains derived from one specimen sequenced in a study of memory CD4+ T cells and cytomegalovirus serostatus. Using immunoSEQ multiplex PCR, the repertoire was profiled, and TCRdb retains in-frame clones only, with some absent. Of just over 45,000 clones in the sample, under 80% are singletons; the top ten hold roughly 0.6%. Single viable CD3+CD4+CD8-CD45RO+ cells were sorted as the memory CD4+ T cells. The sequencing sample was made of memory CD4+ T cells from blood. These receptors originate from an adult in good health and CMV-seronegative.

V and J are TRBV9 and TRBJ2-3; TRBD2 is a possible D gene (7 bases). Germline lookup yields CDR1 SGDLS and CDR2 YYNGEE. Trimming pared 4 bases from V and 3 bases from J, leaving 15 bases between. The CDR3 is made up of 15 amino acids. CDR3 sequence (DNA): TGTGCCAGCAGCCAAGAGGCGGGGGCGACAGATACGCAGTATTTT. Amino acids: CASSQEAGATDTQYF.

This clone was picked up a small number of times. The chain has TRBV9 and TRBJ1-6, with unresolved D. The CDR3 is 16 residues long. Trimming took off 3 bases at V and 5 bases at J, with 15 bases between the two ends. Germline values: CDR1 SGDLS, CDR2 YYNGEE. CDR3 coding DNA: TGTGCCAGCAGCGCAGTGATAGGACGGAATAATTCACCCCTCCACTTT. Its translation is CASSAVIGRNNSPLHF.

This chain joins TRBV6-4 and TRBJ2-3; 12 bases align to TRBD2. The junction had 9 bases not matched to a gene; V was cut back by 0 bases and J by 8 bases. This CDR3 region has 17 residues. CDR1 and CDR2 (germline): MRHNA, SNTAGT. The CDR3 coding sequence is TGTGCCAGCAGTGACTCGAAGCTAGCGGGGGGGCTGAGTACGCAGTATTTT. This codes for CASSDSKLAGGLSTQYF.

This clone was observed once. CDR3 sequence: CASSLGPSQETQYF. CDR3 sequence (DNA): TGTGCCAGCAGCTTAGGGCCATCGCAAGAGACCCAGTACTTC. The rearrangement joins TRBV7-3 to TRBJ2-5; no firm D call. Germline V gives CDR1 SGHTA, CDR2 FQGTGA. V was shortened by 2 bases and J by 2 bases, with 9 bases between the two germline ends. The CDR3 is 14 amino acids. The whole variable domain, remainder taken from reference TRBV7-3 and TRBJ2-5, is GAGVSQTPSNKVTEKGKYVELRCDPISGHTALYWYRQSLGQGPEFLIYFQGTGAADDSGLPNDRFFAVRPEGSVSTLKIQRTERGDSAVYLCASSLGPSQETQYFGPGTRLLVL.

This clone was counted between two and nine times. The rearrangement joins TRBV4-3 to TRBJ2-1; D is unclear. The germline V gene has CDR1 LGHNA and CDR2 YSLEER. The CDR3 is made up of 14 amino acids. With 3 bases removed from V and 9 bases from J, the gap between germline ends came to 15 bases. Here the CDR3 reads CASSQGQSYGEQFF. The DNA of the CDR3 is TGCGCCAGCAGCCAGGGTCAGTCCTACGGTGAGCAGTTCTTC.

This clone is a singleton in its sample. The chain employs TRBV7-8 and TRBJ1-6; TRBD1 is a possible D gene (5 bases). Germline V gene lookup returns CDR1 SGHVS and CDR2 FQNEAQ. The CDR3 extends over 14 amino acids. Deletions cut 3 bases from V and 5 bases from J, with 8 bases between. CDR3 bases: TGTGCCAGCAGCTTGGACACACATAATTCACCCCTCCACTTT. The encoded protein is CASSLDTHNSPLHF.

The chain employs TRBV5-1 and TRBJ2-7, with 7 bases lining up with TRBD1. CDR1 and CDR2 (germline): SGHRS, YFSETQ. This CDR3 has 15 residues. Losses at the gene ends were 2 bases for V and 1 base for J; bases not matched to a gene: 6. This CDR3 is CASSFGGQDSYEQYF. The CDR3 DNA reads TGCGCCAGCAGCTTCGGTGGACAGGATTCCTACGAGCAGTACTTC.

This clone was counted once. This chain joins TRBV5-4 and TRBJ2-7; D perhaps matches TRBD2 (6 bases). V lost 4 bases and J 3 bases, leaving 17 bases between the germline ends. Germline V gives CDR1 SGHNT, CDR2 YYREEE (reference sequence). CDR3 length: 15 residues. The CDR3 sequence is CASSPPGRAGYEQYF. The CDR3 DNA is TGTGCCAGCAGCCCCCCAGGGAGAGCGGGCTACGAGCAGTACTTC. The variable domain in full, with the rest retrieved from reference TRBV5-4 and TRBJ2-7, is ETGVTQSPTHLIKTRGQQVTLRCSSQSGHNTVSWYQQALGQGPQFIFQYYREEENGRGNFPPRFSGLQFPNYSSELNVNALELDDSALYLCASSPPGRAGYEQYFGPGTRLTVT.

V and J are TRBV4-2 and TRBJ2-7; 9 bases match TRBD1. This CDR3 has 16 amino acids. Germline V gene lookup returns CDR1 LGHNA and CDR2 YNFKEQ. J was trimmed by 2 bases and V by 5 bases; bases with no gene match: 10. CDR3 amino acids: CASSENGQGKPYEQYF. CDR3 DNA: TGTGCCAGCAGCGAGAACGGACAGGGGAAACCCTACGAGCAGTACTTC.

The V gene is TRBV27, the J gene TRBJ1-3; no clear D. The CDR3 runs to 16 residues. CDR1 is MNHEY and CDR2 is SMNVEV in the germline V gene (reference sequence). Trimming shortened V by 3 bases and J by 0 bases, and 12 bases separated the two germline ends. CDR3 residues: CASSLRTPYSGNTIYF. The CDR3 nucleotides read TGTGCCAGCAGTTTGCGGACCCCTTACTCTGGAAACACCATATATTTT.

CDR3 coding DNA: TGTGCCAGCGCCGGCCCGACAACTACCAACTCCTACAATGAGCAGTTCTTC. Translated, it gives CASAGPTTTNSYNEQFF. J is TRBJ2-1 and V is TRBV6-8; no definite D call. Trimming took 8 bases from V and 0 from J, leaving 20 bases between them. The CDR3 spans 17 residues. The germline CDR1 and CDR2 sequences are MNHGY and SAAAGT.

This chain joins TRBV19 and TRBJ1-6, with D possibly matching TRBD1 (5 bases). Germline V gene sequence: CDR1 LNHDA, CDR2 SQIVND (reference sequence). The CDR3 loop spans 13 amino acids. Between the trimmed V and J ends, which lost 8 bases and 6 bases, there was a span of 11 bases. The CDR3 nucleotides are TGTGCCAGTTGGGGCAGTCCTAATTCACCCCTCCACTTT. It is translated as CASWGSPNSPLHF.

In this sample, this clone turned up once. The V and J genes are TRBV7-3 and TRBJ2-1, with D possibly TRBD2 on 6 matching bases. Germline V gives CDR1 SGHTA, CDR2 FQGTGA. The CDR3 loop spans 14 amino acids. The germline V and J ends were trimmed by 2 bases and 5 bases, with 10 bases remaining between them. CDR3 in DNA: TGTGCCAGCAGCTTACGGGAGCGTCACAATGAGCAGTTCTTC. This sequence encodes CASSLRERHNEQFF.

This clone was found a few times. The chain combines TRBV2 with TRBJ2-5, with 9 bases fitting TRBD2. This CDR3 has 14 amino acids. Germline CDR1 is SNHLY and CDR2 is FYNNEI. V gave up 7 bases and J gave up 0 bases; unmatched junction bases: 3. CDR3 coding DNA: TGTGCCAGCAACCTAGCGGGGTACCAAGAGACCCAGTACTTC. Its translation is CASNLAGYQETQYF.

V is TRBV2 and J is TRBJ1-5; 9 bases are shared with TRBD1. The length of the CDR3 is 16 residues. Germline CDR1 SNHLY, CDR2 FYNNEI. With V trimmed by 6 bases and J by 2 bases, 8 bases remained unmatched. The CDR3 loop is CASRRTGGDGNQPQHF. CDR3 nucleotide sequence: TGTGCCAGCAGGAGAACAGGGGGCGATGGCAATCAGCCCCAGCATTTT.

The genes are TRBV6-4 and TRBJ1-6; tentative D call: TRBD1 (6 bases). V dropped 6 bases and J dropped 7 bases, with 16 bases sitting between them. Germline assignment: CDR1 MRHNA and CDR2 SNTAGT. The CDR3 is 15 residues long. This CDR3 is CASRLDRGMNSPLHF. In nucleotides, the CDR3 is TGTGCCAGCAGATTGGACAGAGGTATGAATTCACCCCTCCACTTT.